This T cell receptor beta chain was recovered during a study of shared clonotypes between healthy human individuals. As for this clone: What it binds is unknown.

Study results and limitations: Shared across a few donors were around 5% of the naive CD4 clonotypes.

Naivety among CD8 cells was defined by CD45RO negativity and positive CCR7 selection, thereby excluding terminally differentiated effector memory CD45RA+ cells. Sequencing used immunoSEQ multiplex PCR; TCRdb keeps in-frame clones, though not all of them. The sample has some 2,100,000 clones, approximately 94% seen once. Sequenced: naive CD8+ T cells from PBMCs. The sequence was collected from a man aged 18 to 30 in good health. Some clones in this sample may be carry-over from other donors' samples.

The CDR3 DNA sequence: TGTGCCAGCAGCAATATCCCCACCACCGGGCCGAGGGAAAACATTCAGTACTTC. This gives the protein CASSNIPTTGPRENIQYF. The rearrangement joins TRBV21-1 to TRBJ2-4; TRBD2, as called in the table, went unchecked against the DNA. TRBV21-1 is recorded as a pseudogene. The CDR3 runs 18 residues.